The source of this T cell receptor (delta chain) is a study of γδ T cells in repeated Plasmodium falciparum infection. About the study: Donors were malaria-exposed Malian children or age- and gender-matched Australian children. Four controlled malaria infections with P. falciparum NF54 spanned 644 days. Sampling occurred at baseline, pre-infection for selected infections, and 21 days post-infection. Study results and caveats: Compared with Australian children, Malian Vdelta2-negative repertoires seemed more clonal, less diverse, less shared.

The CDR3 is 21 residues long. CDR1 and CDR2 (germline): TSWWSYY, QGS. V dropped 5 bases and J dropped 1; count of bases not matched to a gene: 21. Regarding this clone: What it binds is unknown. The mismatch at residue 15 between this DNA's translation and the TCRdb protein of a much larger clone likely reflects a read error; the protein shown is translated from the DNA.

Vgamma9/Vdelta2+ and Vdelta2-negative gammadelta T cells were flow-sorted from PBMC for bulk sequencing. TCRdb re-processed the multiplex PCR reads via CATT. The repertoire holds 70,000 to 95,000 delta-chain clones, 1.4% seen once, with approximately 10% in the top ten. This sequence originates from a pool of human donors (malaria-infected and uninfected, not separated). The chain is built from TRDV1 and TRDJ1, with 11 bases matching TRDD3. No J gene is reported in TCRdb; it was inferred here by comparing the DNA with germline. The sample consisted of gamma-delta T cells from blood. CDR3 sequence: CALGPFRPWGIPARCTDKLIF. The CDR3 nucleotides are TGTGCTCTTGGGCCCTTCAGGCCCTGGGGGATACCCGCACGGTGCACCGATAAACTCATCTTT.